One sample yielded the 4 T cell receptor beta chains listed below, sequenced in a study of blood T cell repertoires in COVID-19 (dated by TCRdb to 2020 to 2022). The library was made by the immunoSEQ multiplex PCR assay. TCRdb took this table from immuneACCESS and kept in-frame rearrangements with V and J called. Such tables lack part of the clones; where checked against another copy, unresolved V genes explain under half of the gap, and the rest is unexplained. This sample lists 240,000 or so clones; about 82% were detected once. Of the sample, roughly 2% falls within the top ten clones. The specimen sequenced was PBMCs or T cells enriched from blood (not recorded which). The source is a woman in her 50s who had recovered from COVID-19.

CDR3 region: CASSSRLAGQETQYF. The CDR3 nucleotides are TGTGCCAGCAGCTCCCGACTAGCGGGGCAAGAGACCCAGTACTTC. The gene calls are TRBV5-4 and TRBJ2-5; 11 bases match TRBD2. CDR3 size: 15 residues. V lost 3 bases to trimming and J lost 2 bases; unmatched junction nucleotides: 3. CDR1 SGHNT and CDR2 YYREEE come from the germline V gene (reference sequence).

This chain links TRBV19 with TRBJ2-1; 10 positions match TRBD1. The CDR3 has 14 amino acids. Unmatched junction bases numbered 5, after V lost 4 bases and J lost 8 bases. Germline CDR1 and CDR2: LNHDA and SQIVND (reference sequence). In DNA, the CDR3 is TGTGCCAGTAGTACTCGACAGGGGGCAGATGAGCAGTTCTTC. This gives the protein CASSTRQGADEQFF.

This chain joins TRBV7-6 and TRBJ1-3; TRBD1 matches at 8 bases. Per germline, CDR1 SGHVS and CDR2 FNYEAQ. V gave up 0 bases and J gave up 4 bases; unmatched junction bases: 5. This CDR3 spans 16 amino acids. CDR3 amino acids: CASSLARTGLGNTIYF. CDR3 nucleotide sequence: TGTGCCAGCAGCTTAGCTCGGACAGGGTTAGGAAACACCATATATTTT.

V is TRBV25-1 and J is TRBJ2-3, with D perhaps matching TRBD2 (6 bases). Trimming shortened V by 1 base and J by 8 bases, and 13 bases separated the two germline ends. This CDR3 comprises 14 residues. Per germline, CDR1 MGHDK and CDR2 SYGVNS. The CDR3 DNA is TGTGCCAGCAGTGAATCTCGGGGGACCAGTACGCAGTATTTT. Its protein is CASSESRGTSTQYF. The variable domain in full, completed from reference TRBV25-1 and TRBJ2-3, reads EADIYQTPRYLVIGTGKKITLECSQTMGHDKMYWYQQDPGMELHLIHYSYGVNSTEKGDLSSESTVSRIRTEHFPLTLESARPSHTSQYLCASSESRGTSTQYFGPGTRLTVL.